This TCR beta chain was sequenced in a study of technical replicates of blood from a few donors. Trimming shortened V by 2 bases and J by 5 bases, and 24 bases separated the two germline ends. Germline assignment: CDR1 SGHAT and CDR2 FQNNGV. This CDR3 is 18 amino acids long. Libraries were prepared by immunoSEQ multiplex PCR; TCRdb keeps only in-frame clonotypes and omits some of them. The sample includes 65,000 to 75,000 clones, approximately 86% of them seen just once. Sequenced: PBMCs. This rearrangement joins TRBV11-2 to TRBJ2-5, with no clear D. The receptor comes from a human donor in good health. Some clones in this sample may be carry-over from other donors' samples. The CDR3 DNA reads as TGTGCCAGCAGCTTAATCCGCCCAGCGATTTCTATTGGGGAGACCCAGTACTTC. It codes for CASSLIRPAISIGETQYF.